This T cell receptor beta chain originates from a study of cytomegalovirus exposure and HLA in healthy donors (dated by TCRdb to the late 2010s). With regard to the full study: An earlier analysis of 587 of the donors reported around 280 Gb of sequence data and about 120 million unique TCR beta sequences obtained from around 180 million T cells. Roughly 310 gigabases of sequencing data and approximately 85 million unique TCR sequences were included in an early release covering 500 to 750 HLA-typed donors. Of the 398 genotyped donors, approximately 83% fell in the genetic ancestry cluster associated with self-reported Caucasian donors. The study aimed to test whether signatures of past pathogen exposure could be identified by cataloging public T cell receptors. The study used immunosequencing to profile the T cell repertoires of several hundred subjects and linked those repertoires to cytomegalovirus serostatus. A separate validation cohort of some 130 different subjects was used in addition to the roughly 720-subject first cohort. To predict cytomegalovirus infection status, the study brought together high-throughput TCR immunosequencing, statistical association of individual TCRs with disease status, and machine learning. To study patterns of TCR occurrence, a later analysis re-analyzed previously published TCR beta repertoires from 500 to 850 donors and added high-resolution HLA genotyping. The later analysis used no new phenotypic data to find candidate immune exposures, relying instead on TCR beta sequences and their occurrence across donors. In an earlier analysis of roughly 600 of the donors, high-throughput TCR beta sequencing was used to judge whether each TCR beta V gene segment behaved as functional or pseudogenic. Alongside the repertoire data, information on donor age, sex, ethnicity and CMV serostatus was compiled. Genome-wide SNP genotypes for about 65% of the roughly 700 donors were used in a later genetic analysis, which treated that subset as a discovery cohort. All discovery cohort repertoires had been generated on a single sequencing platform. HLA typing covered class I and class II loci at four-digit resolution. The number of donors typed differed by locus, with about 620-630 for A, B, C, DRB1 and DQB1, 522 for DQA1, about 610 for DPA1, and under 490 for DPB1. Roughly five DR-DQ haplotypes were treated as single units for association and clustering because of strong linkage in the cohort. On average, roughly 250,000 unique TCR beta nucleotide sequences were sequenced per donor among a few hundred genotyped donors of the cohort, with roughly 18% of those sequences being non-productive.

The library came from the immunoSEQ multiplex PCR assay. For the multiplex PCR, a mixture combining 60 forward primers for TCR Vbeta segments and 13 reverse primers for TCR Jbeta segments was used. The CDR3 region of rearranged TCR beta genes was amplified from genomic DNA by a multiplex PCR assay. On the Illumina HiSeq System, the amplified TCR beta libraries were sequenced as 87-base-pair reads. Under the source paper's analysis protocol: A later analysis counted about 76 million unique TCR beta chains across the 550 to 700 repertoires, and around 9.9 million of these chains were shared by at least two donors. A nearest-neighbor algorithm error-corrected the raw reads and collapsed the reads into unique sequences, merging closely related sequences to remove PCR and sequencing errors. To assign V, D and J gene segments, CDR3 sequences were aligned to IMGT reference sequences. For a sequence to be retained, a match of at least six nucleotides to both a V gene segment and a J gene segment was required. Rearrangements were called productive when the CDR3 lacked stop codons and stayed in frame with V and J; all others were non-productive. CDR3 was defined by IMGT convention, running from the second conserved V-encoded cysteine to the conserved J-encoded phenylalanine. Sequences without an unambiguous match to a single V gene segment were excluded from the earlier analysis of about 600 of the donors. In an earlier analysis of some 590 of the donors, a V segment was called functional when productive rearrangements were above 56.7%, and segregating when the standard deviation between donors exceeded 5%. A statistical classification framework was developed to diagnose cytomegalovirus status using the catalog of TCR beta chain sequences. In a later analysis, TCR nucleotide sequences were compared against IMGT/GENE-DB human TR gene sequences so that V and J genes could be assigned. The TCRdist pipeline was used in a later analysis to assign CDR3 sequences and most-parsimonious VDJ recombination scenarios. A later analysis defined each TCR beta chain by its CDR3 amino acid sequence plus V-gene family, and excluded reads lacking a unique V-gene family. To address suspected cross-contamination and a sequencing artifact, a later analysis removed under 600 highly shared, low-generation-probability nucleotide sequences. A later analysis calculated a clonal expansion index for each public chain from normalized within-repertoire ranks of inferred template counts. Generation probabilities in a later analysis came from a VDJ recombination model fitted to out-of-frame rearrangements, and those results were checked against IGoR. A later analysis scored TCR-TCR, TCR-HLA and TCR-CMV co-occurrence with hypergeometric tests, applying a repertoire-size bias correction to TCR pairs. A later analysis estimated false discovery rates by permuting HLA or CMV assignments 20 times. In a later analysis, co-occurring TCRs were grouped with DBSCAN, and TCRdist sequence similarity was added when clustering was performed within HLA-allele-positive subsets. Repertoires with fewer than 30,000 or more than 120,000 public chains were left out of co-occurrence clustering, as were about five repertoires with anomalous nucleotide sharing. Entries here come from immuneACCESS through TCRdb and include only in-frame sequences with V and J called. Some clones fail to appear in such tables; in the studies checked, an unresolved V gene covers under half of the shortfall, and the cause of the remainder is unknown. D and trimming come from the DNA, and the V and J calls and clone size come from that table. This sample holds 210,000 or so clones; approximately 82% were observed only once. Of the sample, roughly a tenth falls within the top ten clones.

Taken from cysteine to phenylalanine, the CDR3 has 14 residues. The DNA shown is the 42-base CDR3, in frame from base 1. Per the germline V gene (reference sequence), LNHDA is the CDR1 and SQIVND is the CDR2. Trimming removed 10 bases from V and 7 bases from J, leaving 19 bases between the germline ends. This clone was picked up a small number of times. Its antigen remains unidentified. Per-base qualities were not stored, and no clone one base away is much larger. The cohort was made up of several hundred healthy bone marrow donors. Cohort members were all nominally healthy when sampled, although unrecorded immune exposures were likely present. The donor was CMV seropositive and belonged to the group of around 300 seropositive cohort members. A peripheral blood sample was provided by each donor, and peripheral blood mononuclear cells were used for TCR beta sequencing. The Qiagen DNeasy Blood Extraction Kit was used to extract genomic DNA from the blood cell samples.

Study-level results and caveats: In a later analysis, TCR association rates were found to vary across HLA loci, with the most associated TCRs seen for DRB1 alleles and the fewest for HLA-C alleles. A further reported finding was that TCR beta sequences accurately predicted the HLA-A and HLA-B alleles for most subjects in the first cohort. An association between a missense DCLRE1C variant and V-gene and J-gene trimming of TCR beta chains was found in a later genetic analysis and replicated in an independent cohort. CMV serostatus was the only immune exposure information available for the cohort. Most TCR sequences were seen in very few donors, while some public TCRs were found in many individuals. A later analysis associated about 18,000 TCR beta sequences with specific HLA alleles at a false discovery rate of 0.05. In an earlier analysis of fewer than 700 of the donors, most TCR beta V segments appeared in productive rearrangements about 87% or about 30% of the time, broadly matching IMGT annotations. A group of highly shared sequence variants was considered likely to be a technical artifact of the sequencing pipeline. Some 16 rarely observed V segments, including chromosome 9 orphons, were excluded from the earlier analysis of approximately 500 of the donors because counts were too low. Strong co-occurrence of HLA alleles, especially DR and DQ, made assigning TCR associations to individual alleles difficult. Because HLA typing was missing for some donors at each locus, association tests included only the typed subset. In a later analysis, several top co-occurrence clusters were reported to appear linked to parvovirus B19, influenza, CMV and Epstein-Barr virus. Linkage disequilibrium might explain the correlated functional status among segregating V segments, but an unknown experimental factor could not be excluded. This cohort had only TCR beta chains sequenced, and the lack of alpha or paired-chain data limited which features could be detected. Most CMV-associated TCR beta chains appeared to be HLA-restricted in a later analysis, and the HLA associations seemed to be driven largely by CMV exposure. Compared with equally common non-associated chains, HLA-associated TCR beta chains in a later analysis were more clonally expanded and had lower generation probabilities. Sequencing depth was assumed to be roughly uniform across donors in the presence/absence analyses, though that assumption may not hold. Some IMGT-functional V segments, including TRBV6-2 and TRBV6-3, could not be told apart with the 87-base-pair reads, so those segments were excluded. Three of the identified cytomegalovirus-associated TCR beta chains were confirmed in vitro to be specific for cytomegalovirus antigens. Cytomegalovirus status was reported to be diagnosed by the classifier with high specificity and sensitivity in both the original and validation cohorts. It was suggested by the authors that the approach could potentially be generalized to other disease states and immunological phenotypes. A total of about 180 TCR beta chains were listed by the study as associated with cytomegalovirus. A later genetic analysis reported fewer N-insertions in productive TCRs among donors in an Asian-associated ancestry cluster than the approximately 670-donor mean.

Specimen: PBMCs. This clonotype originated in a woman between 45 and 60 years old in good health and CMV-seropositive. This receptor chain uses TRBV19 and TRBJ1-4; 5 matching bases give a weak D call of TRBD1. The DNA reads as follows: TGTGCCACTAAACTCCGGACACGGGCTGAAAAACTGTTTTTT. This yields the protein CATKLRTRAEKLFF.